Below, 9 T cell receptor beta chains from the same sample are listed, as sequenced in a study of T cell responses to AZD1222 COVID-19 vaccine. This table comes from immunoSEQ multiplex PCR, and its TCRdb copy is limited to in-frame clones, with some not included. Altogether about 93,000 clones are present, 70% to 90% being singletons, with the ten largest covering approximately 7.9%. The sequencing here drew on peripheral blood, taken on day 0 of AZD1222 vaccination. All receptors come from an adult in good health.

CDR3 in DNA: TGTGCCAGCAGCCAAATGGCGGGGGAGGGCCAGCCCCAGCATTTT. This translates into CASSQMAGEGQPQHF. The V call is TRBV3-1 (or the pseudogene TRBV3-2), the J call TRBJ1-5; D is perhaps TRBD1 (5 bases). The germline gives CDR1 LGHDT, CDR2 YNNKEL (reference sequence). The CDR3 consists of 15 residues. The V end lost 2 bases, the J end lost 7 bases, and 15 bases lay between the germline ends.

V usage is TRBV6-2 or TRBV6-3 and J usage is TRBJ2-7; 8 nucleotides line up with TRBD1. Trimming at V came to 7 bases and at J to 6 bases, leaving 17 bases not matched to a gene. Looked up from germline, CDR1 is MNHEY and CDR2 is SVGEGT. CDR3 length: 16 residues. The CDR3 loop is CASIPPGQGSTGEQYF. In nucleotides, the CDR3 is TGTGCCAGCATCCCCCCCGGACAGGGCTCCACTGGCGAGCAGTACTTC.

There are a few counts of this clone. The gene calls are TRBV5-8 and TRBJ2-3; D is perhaps TRBD2 (6 bases). Trimming stripped 4 bases from V and 5 bases from J, with 17 bases between. Per the germline V gene, CDR1 is SGHTS and CDR2 is YDEGEE. The CDR3 extends over 15 amino acids. DNA for the CDR3: TGTGCCAGCAGCCCCGGTAATAGCGGTGGAGATACGCAGTATTTT. Translated, it gives CASSPGNSGGDTQYF.

V usage is TRBV7-2 and J usage is TRBJ1-2; D is ambiguous. This CDR3 is 16 amino acids long. Germline V gives CDR1 SGHTA, CDR2 FQGNSA. The V gene lost 1 base and the J gene lost 4 bases, with 16 bases spanning the gap. In DNA form, the CDR3 reads TGTGCCAGCAGCTTAGTTGGAGGGAGCGCGCTCTATGGCTACACCTTC. This gives the protein CASSLVGGSALYGYTF. The whole variable domain, filled in from reference TRBV7-2 and TRBJ1-2, reads GAGVSQSPSNKVTEKGKDVELRCDPISGHTALYWYRQSLGQGLEFLIYFQGNSAPDKSGLPSDRFSAERTGGSVSTLTIQRTQQEDSAVYLCASSLVGGSALYGYTFGSGTRLTVV.

The chain links TRBV4-1 to TRBJ1-1; D remains unclear. Trimming shortened V by 1 base and J by 5 bases, and 14 bases separated the two germline ends. The CDR3 is 15 amino acids. The V gene's germline CDR1 is MGHRA and CDR2 YSYEKL. DNA of the CDR3: TGCGCCAGCAGCCAAGGAGGGTTAGGGAGGACTGAAGCTTTCTTT. Residues: CASSQGGLGRTEAFF.

The chain couples TRBV10-3 to TRBJ2-3; D remains ambiguous. From germline, CDR1 is ENHRY and CDR2 SYGVKD. V was clipped by 0 bases and J by 4 bases, with 8 bases between them. This CDR3 has 14 amino acids. The CDR3 region has the DNA TGTGCCATCAGTGAGTCCCTAGGGTCAGATACGCAGTATTTT. Translating it yields CAISESLGSDTQYF.

The chain carries TRBV29-1 and TRBJ1-1, with TRBD1 matching over 7 bases. The CDR3 is 14 amino acids. CDR1 and CDR2 from the germline V gene are SQVTM and ANQGSEA. Trimming removed 3 bases from V and 0 bases from J; junction bases left unmatched: 4. The CDR3 here is CSVERGQMNTEAFF. As DNA, the CDR3 is TGCAGCGTTGAGAGGGGGCAGATGAACACTGAAGCTTTCTTT.

V usage is TRBV28 and J usage is TRBJ2-3, with 8 nucleotides matching TRBD1. Trimming took 4 bases from V and 6 from J; bases not matched to a gene: 6. The CDR3 runs to 14 residues. CDR1 is MDHEN and CDR2 is SYDVKM in the germline V gene. CDR3 residues: CASSSLYRGDTQYF. The CDR3 nucleotides read TGTGCCAGCAGTTCACTCTACAGGGGGGATACGCAGTATTTT.

The chain recombines TRBV7-2 with TRBJ2-1, with TRBD1 matching over 10 bases. V dropped 4 bases and J dropped 6; count of bases not matched to a gene: 9. The CDR3 sequence is 16 residues long. Looked up from germline, CDR1 is SGHTA and CDR2 is FQGNSA. This CDR3 reads CASSYQPGQGINEQFF. The CDR3 DNA reads as TGTGCCAGCAGCTATCAGCCGGGACAGGGGATCAATGAGCAGTTCTTC.